Below, 15 T cell receptor beta chains from the same sample are listed, as sequenced in a study of vaccination effects on CD4 cells after COVID-19. Upon completion of 10 to 11 days in culture, CD4+ T cells were isolated. These receptors have no known antigen. Only in-frame clones appear in the TCRdb table, and some are missing; sequencing was by immunoSEQ multiplex PCR. The sample shows 50,000 or so clones, 55% to 75% of them seen only once. The source material was CD4+ T cells from PBMCs cultured without peptide, sampled before COVID-19 vaccination. The receptors originated from a human donor who received a COVID-19 vaccine.

This clone was observed a single time. The chain uses TRBV6-2 or TRBV6-3 and TRBJ2-5; D is possibly TRBD1 (5 bases). The CDR3 spans 16 residues. V dropped 2 bases and J dropped 1 base, with 14 bases sitting between them. The V gene's germline CDR1 is MNHEY and CDR2 SVGEGT. The CDR3 sequence is CASSYRQQAPQETQYF. In DNA form, the CDR3 reads TGTGCCAGCAGTTACCGCCAACAGGCCCCCCAAGAGACCCAGTACTTC.

The chain joins TRBV12-3 or TRBV12-4 to TRBJ1-6; D gene ambiguous. This CDR3 spans 13 amino acids. With 6 bases removed from V and 2 bases from J, the gap between germline ends came to 5 bases. The CDR3 nucleotides read TGTGCCAGCAGAACAGCCTATAATTCACCCCTCCACTTT. It specifies CASRTAYNSPLHF.

This sequence joins TRBV3-1 (or the pseudogene TRBV3-2) and TRBJ1-5; a possible D gene is TRBD1 (5 bases). The V end was cut by 4 bases, the J end by 1 base, with 11 bases between. This CDR3 has 15 amino acids. The germline CDR1 and CDR2 sequences are LGHDT and YNNKEL (reference sequence). The CDR3 bases are TGTGCCAGCAGCCTTGGGGGTTCCAGCAATCAGCCCCAGCATTTT. Translation gives CASSLGGSSNQPQHF.

The rearrangement joins TRBV5-1 to TRBJ2-5; D gene ambiguous. V lost 0 bases to trimming and J lost 3 bases, with 6 bases between them. The CDR3 sequence is 13 residues long. Germline V CDR1 and CDR2: SGHRS, YFSETQ. The DNA for the CDR3 is TGCGCCAGCAGCTTGGCCGTAGAAGAGACCCAGTACTTC. This encodes CASSLAVEETQYF.

The table lists this clone with a few counts. The J gene is TRBJ2-2, the V gene TRBV27, with D maybe TRBD2 (5 bases). The CDR3 spans 16 residues. Germline lookup yields CDR1 MNHEY and CDR2 SMNVEV (reference sequence). V shed 5 bases and J shed 4 bases, with 17 bases lying between them. The CDR3 reads CASSLPSGWRTGELFF. CDR3 in DNA: TGTGCCAGCAGTCTTCCAAGCGGATGGCGCACCGGGGAGCTGTTTTTT.

The V gene is TRBV19, the J gene TRBJ2-2; TRBD1 matches 8 bases. CDR1 and CDR2 (germline): LNHDA, SQIVND (reference sequence). There are 15 residues in the CDR3. With V trimmed by 5 bases and J by 1 base, 3 bases remained unmatched. CDR3 loop: CASSSGTGNTGELFF. The CDR3 DNA reads TGTGCCAGTAGTTCCGGGACAGGGAACACCGGGGAGCTGTTTTTT.

This clone was counted only a few times. The CDR3 is CASSRGTGKGNTIYF. Here the CDR3 DNA reads TGTGCCAGCAGCCGAGGAACAGGGAAGGGAAACACCATATATTTT. This chain links TRBV7-8 with TRBJ1-3; D might be TRBD1 (6 bases). This CDR3 is built from 15 residues. Germline V lookup: CDR1 SGHVS, CDR2 FQNEAQ. Trimming took 5 bases from V and 4 from J, leaving 15 bases between them.

The genes are TRBV6-5 and TRBJ1-5, with unresolved D. CDR1 and CDR2 from the germline V gene are MNHEY and SVGAGI. Trimming took off 5 bases at V and 7 bases at J, with 18 bases between the two ends. This CDR3 has 15 residues. The CDR3 protein is CASSPGLLINQPQHF. CDR3 nucleotides: TGTGCCAGCAGTCCGGGCCTCCTTATAAACCAGCCCCAGCATTTT.

The chain carries TRBV5-1 and TRBJ1-6, with D unresolved. V dropped 4 bases and J dropped 7 bases, with 9 bases sitting between them. The CDR3 is 13 amino acids. The germline V gene has CDR1 SGHRS and CDR2 YFSETQ. The CDR3 DNA is TGCGCCAGCAGCCTAAATACGAATTCACCCCTCCACTTT. It is translated as CASSLNTNSPLHF.

This clone was observed once. The chain employs TRBV5-4 and TRBJ2-5; D not resolved. This CDR3 region has 14 residues. Trimming cost V 0 bases and J 1 base, with 7 bases left between them. CDR1 and CDR2 (germline): SGHNT, YYREEE (reference sequence). DNA for the CDR3: TGTGCCAGCAGCTTGGAGAGCCTCCAAGAGACCCAGTACTTC. Translated, it gives CASSLESLQETQYF. The full variable domain, rest sourced from reference TRBV5-4 and TRBJ2-5, is ETGVTQSPTHLIKTRGQQVTLRCSSQSGHNTVSWYQQALGQGPQFIFQYYREEENGRGNFPPRFSGLQFPNYSSELNVNALELDDSALYLCASSLESLQETQYFGPGTRLLVL.

CDR3 nucleotides: TGCGCCAGCAGCCGAGCCCCCCTAGCGGGGGTCACAGATACGCAGTATTTT. Amino acid sequence: CASSRAPLAGVTDTQYF. V is TRBV5-1 and J is TRBJ2-3; 10 positions match TRBD2. From germline, CDR1 is SGHRS and CDR2 YFSETQ. This CDR3 has 17 amino acids. V trimming: 4 bases; J trimming: 2 bases; junction bases outside the gene matches: 10.

This clone appeared a few times. The rearrangement joins TRBV4-2 to TRBJ2-3; D is uncertain. V lost 1 base and J 4 bases, leaving 6 bases between the germline ends. The CDR3 covers 13 residues. CDR1 and CDR2 from the germline V gene are LGHNA and YNFKEQ. CDR3 residues: CASSQGLSDTQYF. The CDR3 DNA reads TGTGCCAGCAGCCAAGGGCTTTCAGATACGCAGTATTTT.

This clone was seen once. The genes are TRBV24-1 and TRBJ1-6; TRBD1 might be the D (5 bases). Germline CDR1 reads KGHDR; CDR2 reads SFDVKD. The CDR3 sequence is 17 residues long. V lost 0 bases, J lost 4 bases, and 12 bases lay in between. CDR3 loop: CATSDLAWGWYNSPLHF. The CDR3 nucleotides are TGTGCCACCAGTGATTTGGCATGGGGCTGGTATAATTCACCCCTCCACTTT.

This clone was seen a few times. The chain employs TRBV6-2 or TRBV6-3 and TRBJ2-7; 12 bases fit TRBD2. Germline CDR1 MNHEY, CDR2 SVGEGT. V lost 1 base and J lost 5; bases outside the gene matches: 6. The CDR3 is 16 residues long. The DNA for the CDR3 is TGTGCCAGCAGTTACTTAACGACTAGCGGGAGCCACGAGCAGTACTTC. The encoded protein is CASSYLTTSGSHEQYF.

In DNA form, the CDR3 reads TGTGCCAGCAGCTTGGTAGAGGGCTGGACTGAAGCTTTCTTT. The encoded protein is CASSLVEGWTEAFF. The rearrangement uses TRBV5-6 and TRBJ1-1, with D unresolved. CDR1 SGHDT and CDR2 YYEEEE come from the germline V gene. The length of the CDR3 is 14 residues. The V and J ends lost 0 bases and 5 bases respectively, with 11 bases between them.